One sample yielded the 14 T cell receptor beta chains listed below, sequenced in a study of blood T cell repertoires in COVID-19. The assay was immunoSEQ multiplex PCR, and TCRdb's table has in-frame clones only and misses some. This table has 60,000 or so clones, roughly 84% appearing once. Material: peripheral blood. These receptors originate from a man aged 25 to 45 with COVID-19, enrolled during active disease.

CDR3 in amino acids: CASSPRRDEQYF. The CDR3 DNA reads as TGTGCCAGCAGTCCCCGCCGGGACGAGCAGTACTTC. This rearrangement joins TRBV12-3 or TRBV12-4 to TRBJ2-7, with no clear D. The CDR3 loop spans 12 amino acids. Trimming shortened V by 5 bases and J by 5 bases, and 10 bases separated the two germline ends.

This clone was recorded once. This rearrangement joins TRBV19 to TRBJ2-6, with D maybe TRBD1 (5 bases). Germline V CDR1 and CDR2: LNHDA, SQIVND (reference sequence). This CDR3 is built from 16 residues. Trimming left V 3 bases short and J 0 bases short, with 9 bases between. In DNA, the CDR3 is TGTGCCAGTAGTATGGGGCGTCACTCTGGGGCCAACGTCCTGACTTTC. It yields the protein CASSMGRHSGANVLTF.

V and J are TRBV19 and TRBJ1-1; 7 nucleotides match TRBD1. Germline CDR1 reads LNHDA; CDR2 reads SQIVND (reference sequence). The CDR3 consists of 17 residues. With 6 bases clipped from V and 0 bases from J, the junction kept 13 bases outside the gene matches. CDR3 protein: CASRLGGWGKMNTEAFF. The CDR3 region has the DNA TGTGCCAGTAGATTAGGGGGCTGGGGTAAAATGAACACTGAAGCTTTCTTT.

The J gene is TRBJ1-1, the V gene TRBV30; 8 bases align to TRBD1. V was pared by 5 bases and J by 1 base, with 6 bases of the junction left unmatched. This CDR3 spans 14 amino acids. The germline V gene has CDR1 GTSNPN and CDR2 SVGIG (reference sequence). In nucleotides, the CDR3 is TGTGCCTGGGTCAAAGGACAGGGGAACACTGAAGCTTTCTTT. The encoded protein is CAWVKGQGNTEAFF.

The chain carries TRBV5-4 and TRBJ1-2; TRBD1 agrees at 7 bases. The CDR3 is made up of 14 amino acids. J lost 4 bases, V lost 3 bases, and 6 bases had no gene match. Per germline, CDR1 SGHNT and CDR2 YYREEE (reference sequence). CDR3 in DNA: TGTGCCAGCAGCTCGACAGGGCGTATCTATGGCTACACCTTC. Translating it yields CASSSTGRIYGYTF. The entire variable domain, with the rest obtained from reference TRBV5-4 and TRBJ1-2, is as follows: ETGVTQSPTHLIKTRGQQVTLRCSSQSGHNTVSWYQQALGQGPQFIFQYYREEENGRGNFPPRFSGLQFPNYSSELNVNALELDDSALYLCASSSTGRIYGYTFGSGTRLTVV.

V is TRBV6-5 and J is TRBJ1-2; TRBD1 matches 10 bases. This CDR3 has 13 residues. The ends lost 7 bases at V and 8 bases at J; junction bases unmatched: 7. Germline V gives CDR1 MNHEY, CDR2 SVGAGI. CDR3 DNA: TGTGCCAGCACCGAGACAGGGGGCGGGGGCTACACCTTC. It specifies CASTETGGGGYTF.

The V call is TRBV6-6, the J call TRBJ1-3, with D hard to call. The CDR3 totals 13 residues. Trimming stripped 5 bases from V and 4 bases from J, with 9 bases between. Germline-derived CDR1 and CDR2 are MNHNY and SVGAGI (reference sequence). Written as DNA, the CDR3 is TGTGCCAGCAGTCAAAACTCCGGAAACACCATATATTTT. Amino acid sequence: CASSQNSGNTIYF.

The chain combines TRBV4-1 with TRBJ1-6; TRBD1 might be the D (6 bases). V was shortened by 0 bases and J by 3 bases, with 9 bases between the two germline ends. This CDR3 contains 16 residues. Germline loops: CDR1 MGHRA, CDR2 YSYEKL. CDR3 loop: CASSQDPDSYNSPLHF. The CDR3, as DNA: TGCGCCAGCAGCCAAGACCCGGACAGCTATAATTCACCCCTCCACTTT.

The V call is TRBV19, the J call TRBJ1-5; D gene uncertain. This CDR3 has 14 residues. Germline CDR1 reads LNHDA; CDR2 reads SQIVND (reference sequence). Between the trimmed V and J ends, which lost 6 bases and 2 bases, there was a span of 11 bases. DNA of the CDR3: TGTGCCAGTAGACCTGACGGGGGCAATCAGCCCCAGCATTTT. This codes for CASRPDGGNQPQHF.

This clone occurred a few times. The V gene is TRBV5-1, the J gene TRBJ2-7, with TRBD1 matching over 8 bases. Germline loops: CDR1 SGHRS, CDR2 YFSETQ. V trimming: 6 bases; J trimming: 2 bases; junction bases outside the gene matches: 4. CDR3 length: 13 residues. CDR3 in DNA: TGCGCCAGCAACGGACAGGGTGCCTACGAGCAGTACTTC. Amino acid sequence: CASNGQGAYEQYF.

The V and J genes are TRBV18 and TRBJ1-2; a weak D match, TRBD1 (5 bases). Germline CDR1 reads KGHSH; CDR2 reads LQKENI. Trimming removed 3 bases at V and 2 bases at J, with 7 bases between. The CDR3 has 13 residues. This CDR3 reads CASSPGGNYGYTF. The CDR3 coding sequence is TGTGCCAGCTCACCGGGGGGAAACTATGGCTACACCTTC.

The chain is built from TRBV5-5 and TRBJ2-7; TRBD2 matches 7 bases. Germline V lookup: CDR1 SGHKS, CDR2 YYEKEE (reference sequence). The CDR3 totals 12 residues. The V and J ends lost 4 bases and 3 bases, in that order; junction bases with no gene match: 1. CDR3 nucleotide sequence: TGTGCCAGCAGCCGGGACTACTACGAGCAGTACTTC. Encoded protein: CASSRDYYEQYF.

The CDR3 protein is CASSSPTGESSPLHF. The CDR3 bases are TGTGCCAGCAGTTCGCCCACAGGGGAGAGTTCACCCCTCCACTTT. The gene calls are TRBV28 and TRBJ1-6; the match to TRBD1 covers 7 bases. Per the germline V gene, CDR1 is MDHEN and CDR2 is SYDVKM. After removal of 4 bases from V and 9 bases from J, the junction contained 9 bases not matched to a gene. The CDR3 is made up of 15 amino acids. Supplemented by reference TRBV28 and TRBJ1-6, the full variable domain reads DVKVTQSSRYLVKRTGEKVFLECVQDMDHENMFWYRQDPGLGLRLIYFSYDVKMKEKGDIPEGYSVSREKKERFSLILESASTNQTSMYLCASSSPTGESSPLHFGNGTRLTVT.

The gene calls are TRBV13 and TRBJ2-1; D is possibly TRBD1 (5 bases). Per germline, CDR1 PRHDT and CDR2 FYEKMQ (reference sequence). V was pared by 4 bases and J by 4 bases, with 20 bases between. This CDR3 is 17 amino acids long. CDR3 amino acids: CASSCPLQGCGYNEQFF. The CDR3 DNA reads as TGTGCCAGCAGCTGCCCCCTGCAGGGCTGCGGTTACAATGAGCAGTTCTTC.